The 15 T cell receptor beta chains presented below share a single source sample, sequenced in a study of siplizumab effects on memory and regulatory T cells. TCRdb's copy holds only in-frame clones and misses some; the assay was immunoSEQ multiplex PCR. The sample holds 90,000 to 95,000 clones; roughly 95% are singletons and the top ten take 0.025% to 0.035%. Sequencing was carried out using naive CD4+ T cells sorted from blood. Receptor source: a human donor in good health.

This clone was found a few times. This chain's CDR3 is CASSLLGPTLGTEAFF. As DNA, the CDR3 is TGTGCCAGCAGCTTATTGGGACCCACCCTGGGGACTGAAGCTTTCTTT. The chain recombines TRBV11-2 with TRBJ1-1, with D possibly being TRBD1 (5 bases). The V gene lost 2 bases and the J gene lost 5 bases, with 18 bases spanning the gap. Looked up from germline, CDR1 is SGHAT and CDR2 is FQNNGV. The CDR3 runs 16 residues.

The J gene is TRBJ2-1, the V gene TRBV7-9; no reliable D call. CDR1 is SEHNR, CDR2 FQNEAQ, per germline (reference sequence). The CDR3 length is 14 residues. Trimming pared 3 bases from V and 5 bases from J, leaving 11 bases between. DNA of the CDR3: TGTGCCAGCAGCTTTCGCAGTGGTGACAATGAGCAGTTCTTC. Protein: CASSFRSGDNEQFF.

The chain is built from TRBV6-5 and TRBJ1-2; 9 bases agree with TRBD1. V lost 6 bases to trimming and J lost 8 bases; unmatched junction nucleotides: 13. This CDR3 is built from 15 residues. Germline V gene lookup returns CDR1 MNHEY and CDR2 SVGAGI. The CDR3 coding sequence is TGTGCCAGCAGCCCGGGACAGGGCCGGTTCCGGGGCTACACCTTC. It codes for CASSPGQGRFRGYTF.

This sequence joins TRBV19 and TRBJ1-1; TRBD1 matches 8 bases. V lost 4 bases to trimming and J lost 3 bases; unmatched junction nucleotides: 4. Germline loops: CDR1 LNHDA, CDR2 SQIVND (reference sequence). This CDR3 has 14 amino acids. CDR3 in amino acids: CASSTTGGDTEAFF. The DNA of the CDR3 is TGTGCCAGTAGTACCACAGGGGGTGACACTGAAGCTTTCTTT. The full variable domain, rest sourced from reference TRBV19 and TRBJ1-1, is DGGITQSPKYLFRKEGQNVTLSCEQNLNHDAMYWYRQDPGQGLRLIYYSQIVNDFQKGDIAEGYSVSREKKESFPLTVTSAQKNPTAFYLCASSTTGGDTEAFFGQGTRLTVV.

The chain carries TRBV14 and TRBJ2-5; 7 bases fit TRBD1. Germline CDR1 reads SGHDN; CDR2 reads FVKESK. V trimming: 5 bases; J trimming: 6 bases; junction bases outside the gene matches: 6. This CDR3 is 13 amino acids long. The CDR3 loop is CASSDDRAKTQYF. CDR3 sequence (DNA): TGTGCCAGCAGCGACGACAGGGCAAAGACCCAGTACTTC.

This sequence joins TRBV9 and TRBJ1-3; 12 positions agree with TRBD1. The junction had 2 bases not matched to a gene; V was cut back by 0 bases and J by 1 base. This CDR3 contains 17 residues. CDR1 and CDR2 from the germline V gene are SGDLS and YYNGEE. The CDR3 here is CASSVGGQGASGNTIYF. The CDR3 DNA reads as TGTGCCAGCAGCGTAGGGGGACAGGGGGCGTCTGGAAACACCATATATTTT.

This clone was seen a single time. This CDR3 is CASSFVQNSNQPQHF. Here the CDR3 DNA reads TGTGCCAGCAGTTTTGTCCAGAATAGCAATCAGCCCCAGCATTTT. The gene calls are TRBV27 and TRBJ1-5; D unresolved. V was shortened by 3 bases and J by 0 bases, with 9 bases between the two germline ends. This CDR3 has 15 residues. Germline V gene sequence: CDR1 MNHEY, CDR2 SMNVEV (reference sequence).

The rearrangement joins TRBV6-5 to TRBJ1-2, with D maybe TRBD1 (6 bases). The V end was cut by 2 bases, the J end by 0 bases, with 10 bases between. Germline assignment: CDR1 MNHEY and CDR2 SVGAGI. CDR3 size: 15 residues. The CDR3 loop reads CASSYRQATNYGYTF. The CDR3 coding sequence is TGTGCCAGCAGTTACCGACAGGCCACTAACTATGGCTACACCTTC.

The chain carries TRBV10-1 and TRBJ2-1; no clear D gene. The length of the CDR3 is 14 residues. V was pared by 4 bases and J by 1 base, with 8 bases between. Per the germline V gene, CDR1 is WNHNN and CDR2 is SYGVQD (reference sequence). CDR3 region: CASSVQASYNEQFF. CDR3 nucleotide sequence: TGCGCCAGCAGTGTCCAGGCATCCTACAATGAGCAGTTCTTC.

The V gene is TRBV6-5, the J gene TRBJ2-7, with TRBD1 matching over 8 bases. CDR1 is MNHEY, CDR2 SVGAGI, per germline. Trimming removed 6 bases from V and 12 bases from J; junction bases left unmatched: 7. The CDR3 loop spans 11 amino acids. The CDR3 coding sequence is TGTGCCAGCAGCCGACAGGGGTCCCTGTACTTC. Translating it yields CASSRQGSLYF.

The genes are TRBV5-1 and TRBJ1-3; D not resolved. Germline-derived CDR1 and CDR2 are SGHRS and YFSETQ. V was trimmed by 0 bases and J by 2 bases, leaving 6 bases between them. The CDR3 is 14 amino acids. CDR3 sequence: CASSLGQAGNTIYF. DNA of the CDR3: TGCGCCAGCAGCTTGGGGCAGGCTGGAAACACCATATATTTT.

The CDR3 coding sequence is TGTGCCAGCAGCTTAGAGCTAGCGGGGAGAAATGAGCAGTTCTTC. This encodes CASSLELAGRNEQFF. The genes are TRBV11-3 and TRBJ2-1, with TRBD2 identical over 9 bases. After removal of 0 bases from V and 7 bases from J, the junction contained 4 bases not matched to a gene. This CDR3 contains 15 residues. Germline V gene data show CDR1 as SGHNT and CDR2 as YENEEA.

V and J are TRBV7-2 and TRBJ2-3; D gene unclear. Deletions cut 2 bases from V and 2 bases from J, with 17 bases between. The germline gives CDR1 SGHTA, CDR2 FQGNSA. This CDR3 region has 17 residues. Here the CDR3 DNA reads TGTGCCAGCAGCTTAATTGGCCTCGCCCTTTACACAGATACGCAGTATTTT. Amino acids: CASSLIGLALYTDTQYF.

V gene TRBV5-1 combines with J gene TRBJ2-5; D could derive from TRBD1 or TRBD2 (5 bases each). The J call may be incorrect, as the DNA end agrees better with TRBJ2-7. The V gene's germline CDR1 is SGHRS and CDR2 YFSETQ. The CDR3 contains 15 residues. The CDR3 sequence: CASRYLAGTSYEQYF. The CDR3 DNA sequence: TGCGCCAGCAGATACTTAGCAGGGACCTCCTACGAGCAGTACTTC.

This clone was seen only once. The rearrangement uses TRBV4-1 and TRBJ1-2; D might be TRBD1 (5 bases). Trimming took off 1 base at V and 2 bases at J, with 20 bases between the two ends. CDR1 and CDR2 from the germline V gene are MGHRA and YSYEKL. This CDR3 is 18 amino acids long. The chain's CDR3 is CASSQGYLLTVPNYGYTF. CDR3 in DNA: TGCGCCAGCAGCCAAGGATACTTATTGACAGTTCCCAACTATGGCTACACCTTC.